These T cell receptor beta chains were read from a single sample in a study of blood T cell repertoires in COVID-19. Clones were sequenced by immunoSEQ multiplex PCR, and TCRdb holds only the in-frame ones, with some missing. The sample includes about 57,000 clones, about 82% of them seen just once. Sequences were obtained from PBMCs or T cells enriched from blood (not recorded which). These receptors all come from a woman between 35 and 50 years old with acute COVID-19. Each CDR3 is given without its conserved first and last residue.

V gene	CDR3 protein
TRBV7-8	ASRHDRGMGNTIY
TRBV18	ASSPQGASYNSPLH
TRBV19	ASSVRDRGNWRNQPQH
TRBV29-1	SVGMGAPNQPQH
TRBV19	ASSIDRGRTQY
TRBV28	ASSLIRGQNSNQPQH
TRBV25-1	ASHPGAGELF
TRBV7-9	ASSLVVGGTDTQY
TRBV28	ASRDSGSPFSD
TRBV5-1	ASSNVTGTGADTQY
TRBV11-2	ASKQGITGELF
TRBV6-6	ASSYSGGSTDTQY
TRBV6-4	ASSSGRATYNEQF
TRBV7-9	ASSMGTANTEAF
TRBV4-1	ASGKNSGGAGELF
TRBV2	ASVGGLGTDTQY
TRBV3-1/TRBV3-2	ASSHRAGPMGGELF
TRBV24-1	ATSELTGTGNTGELF
TRBV27	ASSLQGGQPQH
TRBV14	ASSQVPRTGWQETQY
TRBV7-8	ASSPSIGAPYEQY
TRBV15	ATSRDRVNEQF
TRBV18	ATLGGPPEGNEQF
TRBV29-1	SVEGGTSGGPVDTQY